The clone carrying this T cell receptor (beta chain) turned up a few times. Its antigen is undetermined. RNA transcripts gave rise to amplified TCR beta CDR3 regions. TCR CDR3 underwent first-round RT-PCR with the HTBI primer set. In TCRdb, the multiplex PCR reads were re-called with MiXCR into one record per CDR3 protein. The sample lists more than 450,000 distinct CDR3 sequences; approximately 14% were seen once. CDR1 is KGHSH and CDR2 is LQKENI in the germline V gene. CDR3 size: 15 residues. With V trimmed by 3 bases and J by 4 bases, 3 bases remained unmatched. PBMCs were derived from 10 ml fresh peripheral blood. This entry belongs to a study of T cells in Graves' hyperthyroidism and ophthalmopathy. Findings and caveats of the study: Stable hyperthyroidism was separated from ophthalmopathy by a model based on 13 V-J features.

The J gene is TRBJ2-2, the V gene TRBV18; 9 bases fit TRBD1. This receptor was identified in a woman aged 40 to 55 with Graves' hyperthyroidism. Sequences were obtained from blood. This chain's CDR3 is CASSPDRGSTGELFF. The CDR3 DNA sequence: TGTGCCAGCTCACCGGACAGGGGCAGCACCGGGGAGCTGTTTTTT.